This T cell receptor (beta chain) was identified during a study of T cell responses to AZD1222 COVID-19 vaccine. Looking at the study overall: Timing groups of about 4 and about 12 weeks for second doses were pooled. Study results and limitations: The peak T cell response came first, and repertoires were sampled only after it. Reports say nearly half of spike-specific TCRs go after unmutated variant regions. Donors, mostly white British, included more females; clonal diversity was possibly underestimated.

As to this clone: What it binds is not known.

Measured with immunoSEQ multiplex PCR; TCRdb has only the in-frame clones, and not every one. The data show 95,000 to 110,000 clones, under 95% seen once. The CDR3 is 13 amino acids. Germline assignment: CDR1 MGHRA and CDR2 YSYEKL. Between the trimmed V and J ends, which lost 4 bases and 2 bases, there was a span of 6 bases. The chain carries TRBV4-1 and TRBJ2-1; unclear D gene. Here the sequenced sample was peripheral blood, taken on day 0 of AZD1222 vaccination. The TCR originated in an adult in good health. In DNA form, the CDR3 reads TGCGCCAGCAGCCTGAATCCCTACAATGAGCAGTTCTTC. Its translation is CASSLNPYNEQFF.